These T cell receptor beta chains were read from a single sample in a study of identical twins. TCRdb re-called the 5' RACE reads through MiXCR, storing one row per CDR3 protein. The data contain roughly 260,000 distinct CDR3 sequences, 7% to 8.5% of them singletons. This same sample was also part of a study on yellow fever vaccine responses in identical twins.

The specimen was CD8+ T cells sorted from blood. All receptors derive from a woman between 18 and 30 years old in good health. CDR3s include the opening cysteine and the closing phenylalanine or tryptophan. The D gene is left open where the match is weak. A row's size may be missing; if present it is once, few, many or a size class.

clone_size,d_call,v_call,j_call,cdr3_aa,cdr3_nt
many,-,TRBV7-6,TRBJ1-3,CASSSSRQTQSGNTIYF,TGTGCCAGCAGCTCCTCAAGACAGACTCAAAGTGGAAACACCATATATTTT
few,-,TRBV20-1,TRBJ2-3,CSASLLGMSTDTQYF,TGCAGTGCTAGTTTACTCGGGATGAGCACAGATACGCAGTATTTT
many,-,TRBV6-5,TRBJ2-2,CASTSTGELFF,TGTGCCAGCACCTCTACCGGGGAGCTGTTTTTT
many,-,TRBV12-3/TRBV12-4,TRBJ2-1,CASSLGPPYNEQFF,TGTGCCAGCAGTCTCGGACCGCCCTACAATGAGCAGTTCTTC
-,-,TRBV6-5,TRBJ2-3,CASSYSVPGVTDTQYF,TGTGCCAGCAGTTACTCAGTTCCGGGAGTCACAGATACGCAGTATTTT
-,-,TRBV7-9,TRBJ1-5,CASSFGGIGSNQPQHF,TGTGCCAGCAGCTTTGGGGGGATAGGGAGCAATCAGCCCCAGCATTTT
-,TRBD2,TRBV6-4,TRBJ2-3,CASSPGTSGGTDTQYF,TGTGCCAGCAGCCCCGGGACTAGCGGGGGAACAGATACGCAGTATTTT
many,-,TRBV13,TRBJ2-7,CASSLQQSYEQYF,TGTGCCAGCAGCTTACAACAGTCCTACGAGCAGTACTTC
few,TRBD2,TRBV6-1,TRBJ2-3,CATGLSSGGAGDTQYF,TGTGCCACGGGATTGAGTAGCGGGGGGGCGGGAGATACGCAGTATTTT
few,TRBD2,TRBV20-1,TRBJ2-1,CSASGGLAGAFYNEQFF,TGCAGTGCTAGCGGGGGACTAGCGGGGGCCTTCTACAATGAGCAGTTCTTC
few,TRBD1,TRBV7-9,TRBJ2-2,CASSPPGGYTGELFF,TGTGCCAGCAGCCCCCCAGGGGGCTACACCGGGGAGCTGTTTTTT
many,TRBD1,TRBV7-8,TRBJ2-1,CASSSPWGQGAHNEQFF,TGTGCCAGCAGCTCCCCTTGGGGACAGGGGGCGCACAATGAGCAGTTCTTC
few,TRBD1,TRBV27,TRBJ2-1,CASSSSGTGGVEEFF,TGTGCCAGCAGTTCTTCCGGGACAGGGGGTGTGGAGGAGTTCTTC
-,TRBD2,TRBV5-4,TRBJ2-1,CASSLGGEGEFF,TGTGCCAGCAGCTTGGGAGGGGAGGGCGAGTTCTTC
-,-,TRBV9,TRBJ2-7,CASSVDGGSYEQYF,TGTGCCAGCAGCGTAGATGGGGGGTCCTACGAGCAGTACTTC
many,-,TRBV24-1,TRBJ2-1,CATSDPGSDEQFF,TGTGCCACCAGTGATCCCGGGAGCGATGAGCAGTTCTTC
few,TRBD2,TRBV9,TRBJ2-1,CASSATRLAGSVDEQFF,TGTGCCAGCAGCGCAACCAGACTAGCGGGCTCTGTCGATGAGCAGTTCTTC
many,TRBD2,TRBV6-1,TRBJ2-3,CATSSTGGGGDTQYF,TGTGCCACCTCTTCGACTGGTGGGGGGGGAGATACGCAGTATTTT
many,-,TRBV27,TRBJ2-3,CASRGLKASTDTQYF,TGTGCCAGCAGAGGACTAAAAGCTAGCACAGATACGCAGTATTTT
few,TRBD2,TRBV27,TRBJ2-2,CASYYRGLAGNTGELFF,TGTGCCAGCTATTACCGGGGACTAGCGGGGAACACCGGGGAGCTGTTTTTT
few,TRBD2,TRBV9,TRBJ2-1,CASSLAVAGGGYNEQFF,TGTGCCAGCAGCCTAGCGGTAGCGGGGGGGGGATACAATGAGCAGTTCTTC
many,TRBD1,TRBV12-3/TRBV12-4,TRBJ2-2,CASSPTGGPGELFF,TGTGCCAGCAGTCCGACAGGGGGCCCCGGGGAGCTGTTTTTT
-,TRBD1,TRBV2,TRBJ2-1,CASRDTGGGNEQFF,TGTGCCAGCAGGGATACAGGGGGCGGGAATGAGCAGTTCTTC
many,-,TRBV9,TRBJ2-5,CASSGRDSQETQYF,TGTGCCAGCAGCGGGAGGGACAGCCAAGAGACCCAGTACTTC
-,TRBD2,TRBV13,TRBJ2-1,CASSTNTGGVYNEQFF,TGTGCCAGCAGCACGAACACGGGGGGGGTCTACAATGAGCAGTTCTTC
-,-,TRBV4-1,TRBJ2-3,CASSHRAPGVDTQYF,TGCGCCAGCAGCCACCGGGCCCCCGGGGTAGATACGCAGTATTTT
-,TRBD1,TRBV20-1,TRBJ1-3,CSARDIRQGQNTIYF,TGCAGTGCTAGAGATATCAGACAGGGGCAAAACACCATATATTTT
-,TRBD2,TRBV14,TRBJ2-5,CASSPGLAGRETQYF,TGTGCCAGCAGCCCGGGACTAGCGGGTCGGGAGACCCAGTACTTC
few,-,TRBV2,TRBJ2-5,CASLAGTQYF,TGTGCCAGCCTAGCAGGGACCCAGTACTTC
many,-,TRBV7-2,TRBJ2-7,CASSFGAVSYEQYF,TGTGCCAGCAGCTTCGGGGCGGTCTCCTACGAGCAGTACTTC
-,-,TRBV7-9,TRBJ2-3,CASSSPLGADTQYF,TGTGCCAGCAGCTCCCCCCTGGGGGCAGATACGCAGTATTTT
many,-,TRBV10-3,TRBJ2-2,CAISESENTGELFF,TGTGCCATCAGTGAGTCCGAGAACACCGGGGAGCTGTTTTTT
-,-,TRBV7-9,TRBJ2-1,CASSLAEQPTQFF,TGTGCCAGCAGCTTAGCCGAACAGCCTACGCAGTTCTTC
medium-sized,TRBD2,TRBV4-2,TRBJ2-7,CASSQDPAGGSYEQYF,TGTGCCAGCAGCCAAGATCCGGCCGGGGGGAGCTACGAGCAGTACTTC
-,-,TRBV12-5,TRBJ2-1,CASGLTSWDEQFF,TGTGCTAGTGGTTTGACATCCTGGGATGAGCAGTTCTTC
few,TRBD2,TRBV7-6,TRBJ2-7,CASSPHSSGRRYEQYF,TGTGCCAGCAGCCCCCACTCTAGCGGGAGAAGGTACGAGCAGTACTTC
few,TRBD2,TRBV6-5,TRBJ2-1,CASSWGLAGGSYNEQFF,TGTGCCAGCAGTTGGGGACTAGCGGGAGGGTCCTACAATGAGCAGTTCTTC